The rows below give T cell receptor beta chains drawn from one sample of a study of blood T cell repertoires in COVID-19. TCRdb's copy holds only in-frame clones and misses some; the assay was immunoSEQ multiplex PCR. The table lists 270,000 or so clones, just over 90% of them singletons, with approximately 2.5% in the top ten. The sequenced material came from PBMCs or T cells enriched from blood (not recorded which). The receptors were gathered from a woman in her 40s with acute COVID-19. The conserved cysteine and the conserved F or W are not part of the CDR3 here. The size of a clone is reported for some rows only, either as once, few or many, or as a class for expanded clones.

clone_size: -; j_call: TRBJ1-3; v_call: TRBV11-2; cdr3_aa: ASSPEWGAGNTIY
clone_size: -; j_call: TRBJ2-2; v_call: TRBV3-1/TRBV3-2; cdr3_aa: ASSPHPAGTGELF
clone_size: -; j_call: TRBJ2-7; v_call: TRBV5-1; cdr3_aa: ASSPRGASEQY
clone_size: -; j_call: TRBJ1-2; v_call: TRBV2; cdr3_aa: ASSDKLDYGYT
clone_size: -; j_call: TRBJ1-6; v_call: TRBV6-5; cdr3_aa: ASKRTGNTPLH
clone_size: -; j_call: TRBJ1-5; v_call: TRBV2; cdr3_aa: ASSDQVVQPQH
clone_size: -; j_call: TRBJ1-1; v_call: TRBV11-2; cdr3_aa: ASSFGPHGESTEAF
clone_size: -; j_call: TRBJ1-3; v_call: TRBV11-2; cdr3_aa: ASSPSGGIIY
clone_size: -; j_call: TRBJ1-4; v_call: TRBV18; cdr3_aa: ASSPRQRTGVPNEKLF
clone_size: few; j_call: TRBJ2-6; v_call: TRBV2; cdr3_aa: ASRLQGTGANVLT
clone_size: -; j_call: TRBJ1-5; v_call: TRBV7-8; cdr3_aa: ASSPGGALNQPQH
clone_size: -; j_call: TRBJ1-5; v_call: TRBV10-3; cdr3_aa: AISSGTGGNQPQH
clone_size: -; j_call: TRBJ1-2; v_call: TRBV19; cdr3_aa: ASSIDAGLYGYT
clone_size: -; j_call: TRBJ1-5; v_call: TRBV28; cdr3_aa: ASTPAGQGRSQPQH
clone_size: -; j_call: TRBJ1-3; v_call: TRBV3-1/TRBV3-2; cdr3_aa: ASSQERVSGNTIY
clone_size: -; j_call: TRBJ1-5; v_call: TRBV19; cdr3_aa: ASSIGQFNQPQH
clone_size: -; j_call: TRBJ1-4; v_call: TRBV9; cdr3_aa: ASSVGWDRSYEKLF
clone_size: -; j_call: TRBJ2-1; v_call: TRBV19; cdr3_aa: ASSLTTAISYNEQF
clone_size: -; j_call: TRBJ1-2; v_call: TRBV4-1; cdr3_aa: ASSPATRRQDYGYT
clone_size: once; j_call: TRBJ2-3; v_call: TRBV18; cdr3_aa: ASSPPQHPGSTDTQY
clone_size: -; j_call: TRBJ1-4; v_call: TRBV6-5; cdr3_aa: ASSYSPGYNEKLF
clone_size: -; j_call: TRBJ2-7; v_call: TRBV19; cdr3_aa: ASSMGQMKQY
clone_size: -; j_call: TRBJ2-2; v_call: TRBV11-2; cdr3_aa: ASSLSGRNTGELF
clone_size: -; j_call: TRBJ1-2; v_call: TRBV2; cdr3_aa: ASSEAAGVNGYT
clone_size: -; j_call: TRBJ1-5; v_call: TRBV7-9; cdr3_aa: ASSLDGVQPQH
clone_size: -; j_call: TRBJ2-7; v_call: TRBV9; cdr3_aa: ASSVEAGTGAYEQY
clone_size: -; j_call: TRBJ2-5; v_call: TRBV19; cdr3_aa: ASSRQMQETQY
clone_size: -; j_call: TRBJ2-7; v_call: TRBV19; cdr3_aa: ASSTTSKYEQY
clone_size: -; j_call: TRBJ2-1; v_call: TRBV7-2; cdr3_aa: ASSSRDERVRF
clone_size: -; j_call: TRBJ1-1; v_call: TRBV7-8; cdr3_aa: ASSLDRNTEAF
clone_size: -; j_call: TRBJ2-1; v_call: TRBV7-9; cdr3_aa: ASSPRIAGGPLNGEQF
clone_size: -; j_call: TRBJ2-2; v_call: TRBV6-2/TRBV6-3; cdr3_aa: ASSVGLLAGELF
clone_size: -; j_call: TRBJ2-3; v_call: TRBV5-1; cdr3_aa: ASTWTSGASTDTQY
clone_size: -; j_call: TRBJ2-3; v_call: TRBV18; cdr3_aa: ASSPKQITDTQY
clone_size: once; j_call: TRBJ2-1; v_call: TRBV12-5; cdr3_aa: ASGLARGGRNEQF
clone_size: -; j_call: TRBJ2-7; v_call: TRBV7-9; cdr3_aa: ASSPDSSSYEQY
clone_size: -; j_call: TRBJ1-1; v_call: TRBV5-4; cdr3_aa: ASSLGRPGANTEAF
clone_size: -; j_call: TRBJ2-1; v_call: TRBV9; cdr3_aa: ASSDRDRGFGGNGEQF
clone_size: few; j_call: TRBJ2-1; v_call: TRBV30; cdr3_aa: AWSVGTGYNEQF
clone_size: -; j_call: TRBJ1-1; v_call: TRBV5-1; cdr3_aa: ASSTGLSPRQGGTEAF
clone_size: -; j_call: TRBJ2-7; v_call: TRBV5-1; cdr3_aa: ASSTQGVSHEQY
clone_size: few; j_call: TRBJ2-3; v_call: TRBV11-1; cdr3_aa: ASSRLAGGRDTQY
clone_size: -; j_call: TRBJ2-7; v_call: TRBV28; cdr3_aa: ASSSWLWGGEQY
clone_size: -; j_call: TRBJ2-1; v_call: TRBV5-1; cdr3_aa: ASSRTGGGVNEQF
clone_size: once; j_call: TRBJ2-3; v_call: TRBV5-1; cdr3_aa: ASSSRLAGGPDTQY
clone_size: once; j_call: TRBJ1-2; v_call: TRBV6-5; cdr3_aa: ACAPPGDYGYT